Listed below are T cell receptor beta chains from one sample, sequenced in a study of T cell changes during pregnancy in multiple sclerosis. The table came from immunoSEQ multiplex PCR; TCRdb's copy has only in-frame clones and leaves some out. The sample holds about 27,000 clones, around 86% seen once. Sequenced here: CD8+ T cells from peripheral blood mononuclear cells, sampled in the first trimester of pregnancy. Receptors originate from a female donor in good health, enrolled as a control in a pregnancy study. Both conserved end residues are part of each CDR3. A D gene is named only where the DNA matches it firmly. Clone size is stated in some rows and not others, as once, few, many or a class when expanded.

V gene	D gene	J gene	clone size	CDR3 DNA	CDR3 protein
TRBV9	NA	TRBJ2-7	NA	TGTGCCAGCAGCCCTGGGGGGAGCTACGAGCAGTACTTC	CASSPGGSYEQYF
TRBV6-1	NA	TRBJ2-7	NA	TGTGCCAGCAGTGAAGAGGCGGCAAGCTCCTACGAGCAGTACTTC	CASSEEAASSYEQYF
TRBV6-5	NA	TRBJ1-1	NA	TGTGCCAGCCGCTGGGGGCACTCGAACACTGAAGCTTTCTTT	CASRWGHSNTEAFF
TRBV15	TRBD2	TRBJ2-2	NA	TGTGCCACCAGCAGTGAACTAGCGGTAAACACCGGGGAGCTGTTTTTT	CATSSELAVNTGELFF
TRBV27	NA	TRBJ1-1	NA	TGTGCCAGCAGTTCCCTGCAGGGGTTGAACACTGAAGCTTTCTTT	CASSSLQGLNTEAFF
TRBV6-4	NA	TRBJ2-7	medium-sized	TGTGCCAGCAGTGACTCGATACAGGGCGAGCAGTACTTC	CASSDSIQGEQYF
TRBV28	NA	TRBJ2-7	NA	TGTGCCAGCAGTTTACGGGGGGCCCAACCCGAGCAGTACTTC	CASSLRGAQPEQYF
TRBV4-1	TRBD1	TRBJ1-2	NA	TGCGCCAGCAGCCAACTGCCGGGACAGGGGACGGGAGGTGGCTACACCTTC	CASSQLPGQGTGGGYTF
TRBV5-6	TRBD1	TRBJ2-1	NA	TGTGCCAGCAGCTTGACAGGGGGCATTTACAATGAGCAGTTCTTC	CASSLTGGIYNEQFF
TRBV5-5	NA	TRBJ1-5	NA	TGTGCCAGCAGCTTGGGCGGTGATAGCAATCAGCCCCAGCATTTT	CASSLGGDSNQPQHF
TRBV28	TRBD1	TRBJ2-7	NA	TGTGCCAGCAGTTTCCCGGACAGGGCCTACGAGCAGTACTTC	CASSFPDRAYEQYF
TRBV28	TRBD1	TRBJ1-5	NA	TGTGCCAGCAGTTTATCCTACAGGGGTCAGCCCCAGCATTTT	CASSLSYRGQPQHF